These 23 T cell receptor beta chains originate from one sample sequenced in a study of radiotherapy plus CTLA-4 blockade in lung cancer. The protocol was immunoSEQ multiplex PCR, while the TCRdb copy is restricted to in-frame clones and leaves out a portion. The sample has 50,000 to 65,000 clones, approximately 82% seen once. This specimen was peripheral blood, taken from a patient treated with radiotherapy plus ipilimumab. The receptors were sampled from a human donor with non-small cell lung cancer whose response to radiotherapy plus ipilimumab could not be evaluated.

This chain joins TRBV6-1 and TRBJ2-7; 9 bases map to TRBD1. This CDR3 spans 14 amino acids. Germline V gives CDR1 MNHNS, CDR2 SASEGT. J was trimmed by 9 bases and V by 11 bases; bases with no gene match: 17. CDR3 sequence (DNA): TGTGCCTCTATCCGGGACAGGGTTTTCCTCGGGCAGTACTTC. Translated, it gives CASIRDRVFLGQYF.

This chain joins TRBV27 and TRBJ2-3; 8 bases are a match to TRBD2. The V gene end was trimmed by 6 bases and the J gene end by 6 bases; junction bases not matched to a gene: 5. The germline gives CDR1 MNHEY, CDR2 SMNVEV (reference sequence). This CDR3 region has 13 residues. CDR3 amino acids: CASRREGIDTQYF. The DNA for the CDR3 is TGTGCCAGCAGACGGGAGGGCATCGATACGCAGTATTTT.

The chain combines TRBV19 with TRBJ2-6; 9 nucleotides line up with TRBD1. The CDR3 is 16 residues long. Germline-derived CDR1 and CDR2 are LNHDA and SQIVND (reference sequence). V was pared by 6 bases and J by 4 bases, with 7 bases of the junction left unmatched. The DNA for the CDR3 is TGTGCCAGTAGCCGGGACAGGGCCCCCGGGGCCAACGTCCTGACTTTC. It translates to CASSRDRAPGANVLTF.

The CDR3 reads CASSLDQPHTYEQYF. CDR3 DNA sequence: TGTGCCAGCAGCTTAGACCAACCCCACACCTACGAGCAGTACTTC. This sequence joins TRBV7-2 and TRBJ2-7; D gene unclear. V shed 1 base and J shed 2 bases, with 12 bases lying between them. The CDR3 is made up of 15 amino acids. Germline V lookup: CDR1 SGHTA, CDR2 FQGNSA.

The chain combines TRBV4-3 with TRBJ2-7; the match to TRBD1 covers 11 bases. Germline assignment: CDR1 LGHNA and CDR2 YSLEER. CDR3 length: 17 amino acids. J was trimmed by 4 bases and V by 0 bases; bases with no gene match: 8. CDR3: CASSQEKEGQGVYEQYF. The CDR3 DNA reads TGCGCCAGCAGCCAAGAAAAGGAGGGACAGGGGGTATACGAGCAGTACTTC.

The rearrangement uses TRBV5-4 and TRBJ1-3; 7 nucleotides match TRBD1. After removal of 4 bases from V and 2 bases from J, the junction contained 12 bases not matched to a gene. The CDR3 extends over 17 amino acids. Germline V gene lookup returns CDR1 SGHNT and CDR2 YYREEE (reference sequence). The CDR3 DNA follows: TGTGCCAGCAGCCCCGCTGAGACCGGGACAGCTGGAAACACCATATATTTT. It yields the protein CASSPAETGTAGNTIYF.

The rearrangement links TRBV5-6 to TRBJ2-7, with D perhaps matching TRBD2 (7 bases). Between the trimmed V and J ends, which lost 3 bases and 0 bases, there was a span of 16 bases. The CDR3 loop spans 16 amino acids. Germline assignment: CDR1 SGHDT and CDR2 YYEEEE. Here the CDR3 DNA reads TGTGCCAGCAGCTCCCTGGCGGGGGCCCTCTCCTACGAGCAGTACTTC. Its translation is CASSSLAGALSYEQYF.

J is TRBJ1-6 and V is TRBV9; 11 positions agree with TRBD1. J was trimmed by 3 bases and V by 5 bases; bases with no gene match: 4. CDR1 and CDR2 (germline): SGDLS, YYNGEE. The CDR3 covers 16 residues. In DNA form, the CDR3 reads TGTGCCAGCAGTCGGACAGGGGGCGACTATAATTCACCCCTCCACTTT. It codes for CASSRTGGDYNSPLHF.

The gene calls are TRBV2 and TRBJ1-2, with unresolved D. Germline V lookup: CDR1 SNHLY, CDR2 FYNNEI. Trimming took off 1 base at V and 8 bases at J, with 8 bases between the two ends. This CDR3 is 12 amino acids long. Written as DNA, the CDR3 is TGTGCCAGCAGTGAAGGTGAGCCCGGCTACACCTTC. Translated, it gives CASSEGEPGYTF.

The chain employs TRBV4-1 and TRBJ2-1; 8 positions agree with TRBD2. V lost 0 bases, J lost 10 bases, and 5 bases stayed unmatched. The germline CDR1 and CDR2 sequences are MGHRA and YSYEKL. The CDR3 spans 14 residues. CDR3 amino acids: CASSQEAERGEQFF. CDR3 DNA: TGCGCCAGCAGCCAAGAAGCGGAGCGGGGGGAGCAGTTCTTC.

The CDR3: CASSVGQGAMTEAFF. In DNA, the CDR3 is TGTGCCAGCTCCGTCGGGCAGGGGGCTATGACTGAAGCTTTCTTT. This rearrangement joins TRBV18 to TRBJ1-1, with 8 nucleotides matching TRBD1. Germline lookup yields CDR1 KGHSH and CDR2 LQKENI. There are 15 residues in the CDR3. After removal of 6 bases from V and 5 bases from J, the junction contained 11 bases not matched to a gene.

This chain joins TRBV7-6 and TRBJ2-5; TRBD1 aligns across 7 bases. V shed 5 bases, J shed 0 bases, and the junction held 12 bases outside the gene matches. Germline CDR1 reads SGHVS; CDR2 reads FNYEAQ. The CDR3 has 17 amino acids. CDR3: CASSLTRDRVNQETQYF. The DNA of the CDR3 is TGTGCCAGCAGCCTCACCCGAGACAGGGTGAACCAAGAGACCCAGTACTTC.

A few counts support this clone. The chain carries TRBV6-5 and TRBJ2-7; tentatively, D is TRBD1 (6 bases). V lost 6 bases and J lost 1, with 10 bases in between. CDR3 length: 13 residues. Germline V CDR1 and CDR2: MNHEY, SVGAGI. The CDR3 DNA reads as TGTGCCAGCAGCGATGGACAGTCCTACGAGCAGTACTTC. Its protein is CASSDGQSYEQYF.

CDR3 nucleotides: TGTGCCAGCAGCTTAGGACTAGGAGAGACCCAGTACTTC. This gives the protein CASSLGLGETQYF. The V and J genes are TRBV7-2 and TRBJ2-5, with a possible D match to TRBD2 (6 bases). With 1 base removed from V and 4 bases from J, the gap between germline ends came to 7 bases. Per germline, CDR1 SGHTA and CDR2 FQGNSA. This CDR3 spans 13 amino acids.

Within the sample, this clone is medium-sized (0.01 to 0.1%). This chain joins TRBV19 and TRBJ2-2; unclear D gene. The CDR3 is made up of 12 amino acids. V lost 2 bases and J 6 bases, leaving 4 bases between the germline ends. The germline gives CDR1 LNHDA, CDR2 SQIVND (reference sequence). CDR3 residues: CASSIYSGELFF. The DNA for the CDR3 is TGTGCCAGTAGTATATACTCCGGGGAGCTGTTTTTT.

This clone was recorded only once. This chain connects TRBV9 to TRBJ2-1, with 10 bases lining up with TRBD2. This CDR3 has 16 amino acids. The junction had 8 bases not matched to a gene; V was cut back by 4 bases and J by 4 bases. Looked up from germline, CDR1 is SGDLS and CDR2 is YYNGEE. CDR3 sequence: CASSPRRAGGYNEQFF. CDR3 nucleotide sequence: TGTGCCAGCAGCCCCCGCAGAGCGGGGGGGTACAATGAGCAGTTCTTC. Combining the CDR3 with reference TRBV9 and TRBJ2-1 gives the whole variable domain DSGVTQTPKHLITATGQRVTLRCSPRSGDLSVYWYQQSLDQGLQFLIQYYNGEERAKGNILERFSAQQFPDLHSELNLSSLELGDSALYFCASSPRRAGGYNEQFFGPGTRLTVL.

The rearrangement links TRBV14 to TRBJ2-7, with 7 bases that match TRBD1. Per germline, CDR1 SGHDN and CDR2 FVKESK. V gave up 3 bases and J gave up 3 bases; unmatched junction bases: 8. The CDR3 is made up of 15 amino acids. DNA of the CDR3: TGTGCCAGCAGCCAGCTCGGAAGGGGGCTCTACGAGCAGTACTTC. Translation: CASSQLGRGLYEQYF.

The chain carries TRBV5-5 and TRBJ1-3; 9 bases are shared with TRBD1. Trimming at V came to 0 bases and at J to 8 bases, leaving 3 bases not matched to a gene. The CDR3 contains 14 residues. Per germline, CDR1 SGHKS and CDR2 YYEKEE (reference sequence). The CDR3 is CASSLEDRGHTIYF. CDR3 nucleotides: TGTGCCAGCAGCTTGGAGGACAGGGGCCACACCATATATTTT.

The chain recombines TRBV6-5 with TRBJ1-1, with D unresolved. CDR3 length: 11 amino acids. Trimming removed 10 bases from V and 2 bases from J, with 8 bases in between. Germline lookup yields CDR1 MNHEY and CDR2 SVGAGI. CDR3 sequence: CATFFNTEAFF. The CDR3 DNA reads TGTGCCACCTTCTTTAACACTGAAGCTTTCTTT.

This clone was observed a few times. This chain connects TRBV27 to TRBJ2-1; D is possibly TRBD1 (6 bases). V was trimmed by 3 bases and J by 2 bases, leaving 8 bases between them. CDR1 and CDR2 from the germline V gene are MNHEY and SMNVEV (reference sequence). This CDR3 has 14 amino acids. The CDR3 DNA sequence: TGTGCCAGCAGTTTTAGGGACACCTACAATGAGCAGTTCTTC. It encodes CASSFRDTYNEQFF.

The chain links TRBV11-2 to TRBJ1-1; D not certain. V shed 10 bases and J shed 0 bases, with 9 bases lying between them. CDR1 is SGHAT, CDR2 FQNNGV, per germline. The CDR3 length is 12 residues. The CDR3 spells CATRDMNTEAFF. In nucleotides, the CDR3 is TGTGCCACTCGCGACATGAACACTGAAGCTTTCTTT.

The CDR3 loop is CASTLQGAYGYTF. CDR3 DNA: TGTGCCAGCACTCTGCAGGGCGCCTATGGCTACACCTTC. This chain links TRBV28 with TRBJ1-2, with D possibly being TRBD1 (5 bases). The CDR3 runs 13 residues. The germline V gene has CDR1 MDHEN and CDR2 SYDVKM. V shed 7 bases and J shed 4 bases, with 13 bases lying between them.

The chain joins TRBV2 to TRBJ2-5, with 15 bases lining up with TRBD2. The V segment lost 6 bases and the J segment 1 base; nucleotides outside the gene matches: 3. This CDR3 contains 16 residues. Germline CDR1 and CDR2: SNHLY and FYNNEI. The CDR3 nucleotides read TGTGCCAGCAGAGGGACTAGCGGGGGGCCCCAAGAGACCCAGTACTTC. Translated: CASRGTSGGPQETQYF. Full variable domain (rest looked up from reference TRBV2 and TRBJ2-5): EPEVTQTPSHQVTQMGQEVILRCVPISNHLYFYWYRQILGQKVEFLVSFYNNEISEKSEIFDDQFSVERPDGSNFTLKIRSTKLEDSAMYFCASRGTSGGPQETQYFGPGTRLLVL.